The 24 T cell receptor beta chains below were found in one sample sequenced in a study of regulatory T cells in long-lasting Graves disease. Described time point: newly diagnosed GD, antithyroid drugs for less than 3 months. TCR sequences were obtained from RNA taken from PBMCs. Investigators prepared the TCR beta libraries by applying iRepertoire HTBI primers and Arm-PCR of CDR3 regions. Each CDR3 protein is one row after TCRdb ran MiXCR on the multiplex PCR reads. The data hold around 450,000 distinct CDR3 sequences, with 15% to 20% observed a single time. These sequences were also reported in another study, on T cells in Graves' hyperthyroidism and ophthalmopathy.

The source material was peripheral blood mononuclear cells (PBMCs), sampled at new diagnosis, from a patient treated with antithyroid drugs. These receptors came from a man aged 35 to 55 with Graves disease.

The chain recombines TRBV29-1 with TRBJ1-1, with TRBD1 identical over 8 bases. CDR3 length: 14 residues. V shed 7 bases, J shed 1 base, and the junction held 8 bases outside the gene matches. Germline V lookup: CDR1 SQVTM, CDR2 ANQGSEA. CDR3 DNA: TGCAGCGCCCGAGGCGGGACAGGGAACACTGAAGCTTTCTTT. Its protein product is CSARGGTGNTEAFF.

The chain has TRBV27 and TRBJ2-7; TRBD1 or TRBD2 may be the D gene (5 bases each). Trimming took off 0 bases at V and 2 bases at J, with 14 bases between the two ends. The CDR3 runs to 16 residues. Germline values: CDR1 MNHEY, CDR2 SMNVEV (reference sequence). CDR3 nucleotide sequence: TGTGCCAGCAGTTTATCCGCCCCCCCGGGGCCCTACGAGCAGTACTTC. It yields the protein CASSLSAPPGPYEQYF.

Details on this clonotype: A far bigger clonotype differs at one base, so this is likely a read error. CDR3 sequence (DNA): TGTGCCAGCAGCTTAGGGACAGGGTGGCAAGAGACCCAGTACTTC. It specifies CASSLGTGWQETQYF. The chain couples TRBV11-2 to TRBJ2-5, with 8 bases lining up with TRBD1. This CDR3 contains 15 residues. V lost 1 base to trimming and J lost 2 bases; unmatched junction nucleotides: 3. CDR1 is SGHAT and CDR2 is FQNNGV in the germline V gene.

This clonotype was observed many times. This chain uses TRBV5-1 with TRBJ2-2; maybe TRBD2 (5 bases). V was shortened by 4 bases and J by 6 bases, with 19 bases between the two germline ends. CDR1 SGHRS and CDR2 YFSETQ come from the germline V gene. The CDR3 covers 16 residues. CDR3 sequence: CASSRNDGVYSGELFF. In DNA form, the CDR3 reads TGCGCCAGCAGCCGGAACGACGGGGTCTATTCCGGGGAGCTGTTTTTT.

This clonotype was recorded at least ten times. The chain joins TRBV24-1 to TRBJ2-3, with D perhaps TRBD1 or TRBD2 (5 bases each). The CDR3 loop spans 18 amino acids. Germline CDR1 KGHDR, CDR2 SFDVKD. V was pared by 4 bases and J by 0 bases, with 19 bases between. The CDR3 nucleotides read TGTGCCACCAGTGACGACTCGCCGGGACGCCGTAGCACAGATACGCAGTATTTT. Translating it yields CATSDDSPGRRSTDTQYF.

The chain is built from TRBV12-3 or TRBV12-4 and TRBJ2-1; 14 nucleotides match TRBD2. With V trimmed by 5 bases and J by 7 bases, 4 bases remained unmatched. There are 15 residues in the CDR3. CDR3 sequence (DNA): TGTGCCAGCAGTCGACTAGCGGGAGGGGAAAATGAGCAGTTCTTC. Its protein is CASSRLAGGENEQFF.

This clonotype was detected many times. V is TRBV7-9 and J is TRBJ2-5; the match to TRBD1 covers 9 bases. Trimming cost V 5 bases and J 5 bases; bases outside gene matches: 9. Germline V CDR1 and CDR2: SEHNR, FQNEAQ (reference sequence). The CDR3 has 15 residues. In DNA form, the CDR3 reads TGTGCCAGCAGCGCCCCGGGACAGGGACGGGAGACCCAGTACTTC. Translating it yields CASSAPGQGRETQYF.

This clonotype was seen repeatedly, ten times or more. In DNA form, the CDR3 reads TGTGCCAGCAGTTTAGAGGGGGGAAGCGGCAATCAGCCCCAGCATTTT. Protein: CASSLEGGSGNQPQHF. The chain carries TRBV12-3 or TRBV12-4 and TRBJ1-5; the D gene is possibly TRBD1 (6 bases). The germline V and J ends were trimmed by 1 base and 2 bases, with 12 bases remaining between them. This CDR3 spans 16 amino acids.

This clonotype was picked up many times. CDR3 sequence: CAISEFGPGQPQETQYF. CDR3 in DNA: TGTGCCATCAGTGAGTTTGGCCCGGGACAGCCTCAAGAGACCCAGTACTTC. The rearrangement uses TRBV10-3 and TRBJ2-5, with 7 bases lining up with TRBD1. Germline lookup yields CDR1 ENHRY and CDR2 SYGVKD. Germline trimming cut 1 base from V and 2 bases from J; bases unmatched to any gene: 10. The CDR3 loop spans 17 amino acids.

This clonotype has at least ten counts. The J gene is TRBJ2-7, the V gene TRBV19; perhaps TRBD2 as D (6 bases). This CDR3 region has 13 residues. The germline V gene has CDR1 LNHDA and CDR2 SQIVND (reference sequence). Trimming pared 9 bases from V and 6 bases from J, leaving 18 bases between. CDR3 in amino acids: CASPGTHLIEQYF. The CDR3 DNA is TGTGCCAGCCCCGGGACTCATCTCATCGAGCAGTACTTC. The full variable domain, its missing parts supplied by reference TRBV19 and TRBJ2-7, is DGGITQSPKYLFRKEGQNVTLSCEQNLNHDAMYWYRQDPGQGLRLIYYSQIVNDFQKGDIAEGYSVSREKKESFPLTVTSAQKNPTAFYLCASPGTHLIEQYFGPGTRLTVT.

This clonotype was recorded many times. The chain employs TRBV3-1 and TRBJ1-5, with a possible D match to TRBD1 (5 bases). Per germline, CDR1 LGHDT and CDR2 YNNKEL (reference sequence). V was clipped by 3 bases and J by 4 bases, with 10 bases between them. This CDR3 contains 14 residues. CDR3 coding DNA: TGTGCCAGCAGCCACACAGGATATAATCAGCCCCAGCATTTT. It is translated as CASSHTGYNQPQHF. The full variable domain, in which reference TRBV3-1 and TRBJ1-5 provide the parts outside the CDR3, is DTAVSQTPKYLVTQMGNDKSIKCEQNLGHDTMYWYKQDSKKFLKIMFSYNNKELIINETVPNRFSPKSPDKAHLNLHINSLELGDSAVYFCASSHTGYNQPQHFGDGTRLSIL.

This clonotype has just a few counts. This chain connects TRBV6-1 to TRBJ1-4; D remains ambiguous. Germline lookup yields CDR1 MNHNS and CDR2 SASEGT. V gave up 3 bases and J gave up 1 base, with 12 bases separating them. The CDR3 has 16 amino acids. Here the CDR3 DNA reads TGTGCCAGCAGTGACCCCCGGGATGGAACTAATGAAAAACTGTTTTTT. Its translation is CASSDPRDGTNEKLFF.

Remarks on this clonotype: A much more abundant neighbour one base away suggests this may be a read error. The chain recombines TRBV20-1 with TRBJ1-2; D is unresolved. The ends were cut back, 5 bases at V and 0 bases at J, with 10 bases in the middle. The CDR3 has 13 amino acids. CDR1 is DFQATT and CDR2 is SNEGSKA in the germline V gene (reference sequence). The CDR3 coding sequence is TGCAGTGCTGGGAGAGGAGCTAACTATGGCTACACCTTC. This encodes CSAGRGANYGYTF.

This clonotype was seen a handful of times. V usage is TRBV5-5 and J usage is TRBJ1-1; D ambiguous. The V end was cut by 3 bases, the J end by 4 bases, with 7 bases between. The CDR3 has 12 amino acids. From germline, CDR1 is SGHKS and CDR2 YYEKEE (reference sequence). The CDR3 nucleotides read TGTGCCAGCAGCTCAATTAGCACTGAAGCTTTCTTT. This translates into CASSSISTEAFF.

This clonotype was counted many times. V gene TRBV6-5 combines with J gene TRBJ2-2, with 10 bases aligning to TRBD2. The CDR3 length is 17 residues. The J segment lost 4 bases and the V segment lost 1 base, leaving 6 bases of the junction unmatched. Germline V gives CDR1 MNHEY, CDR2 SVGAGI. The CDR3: CASSYFLAGAGTGELFF. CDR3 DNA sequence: TGTGCCAGCAGTTACTTCCTAGCGGGAGCCGGCACCGGGGAGCTGTTTTTT.

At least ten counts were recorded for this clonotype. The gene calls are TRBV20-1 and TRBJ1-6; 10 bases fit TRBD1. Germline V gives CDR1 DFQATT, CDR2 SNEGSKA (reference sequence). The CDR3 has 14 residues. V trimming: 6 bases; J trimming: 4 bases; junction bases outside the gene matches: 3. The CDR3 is CSALGQGYNSPLHF. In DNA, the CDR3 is TGCAGTGCGTTGGGACAGGGGTATAATTCACCCCTCCACTTT.

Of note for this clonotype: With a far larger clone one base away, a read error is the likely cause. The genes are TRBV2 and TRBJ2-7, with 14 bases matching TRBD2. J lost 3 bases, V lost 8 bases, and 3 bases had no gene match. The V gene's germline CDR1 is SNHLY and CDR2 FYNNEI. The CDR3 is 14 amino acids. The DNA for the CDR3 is TGTGCCAGCGGTGGGACTAGCGGGAGCTACGAGCAGTACTTC. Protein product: CASGGTSGSYEQYF. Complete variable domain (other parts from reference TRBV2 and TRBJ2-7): EPEVTQTPSHQVTQMGQEVILRCVPISNHLYFYWYRQILGQKVEFLVSFYNNEISEKSEIFDDQFSVERPDGSNFTLKIRSTKLEDSAMYFCASGGTSGSYEQYFGPGTRLTVT.

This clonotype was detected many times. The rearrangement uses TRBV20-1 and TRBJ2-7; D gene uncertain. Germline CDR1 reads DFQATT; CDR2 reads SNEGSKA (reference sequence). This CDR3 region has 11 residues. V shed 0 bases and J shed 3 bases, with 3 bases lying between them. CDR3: CSAREGYEQYF. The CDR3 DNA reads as TGCAGTGCTAGAGAGGGCTACGAGCAGTACTTC.

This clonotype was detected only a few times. In DNA form, the CDR3 reads TGCGCCAATATTAGCGGGAGGTTACTCTCCTACGAGCAGTACTTC. It specifies CANISGRLLSYEQYF. This chain uses TRBV10-2 with TRBJ2-7, with 10 positions matching TRBD2. The germline V gene encodes CDR1 WSHSY and CDR2 SAAADI. The V and J ends lost 10 bases and 0 bases, in that order; junction bases with no gene match: 9. The CDR3 runs to 15 residues.

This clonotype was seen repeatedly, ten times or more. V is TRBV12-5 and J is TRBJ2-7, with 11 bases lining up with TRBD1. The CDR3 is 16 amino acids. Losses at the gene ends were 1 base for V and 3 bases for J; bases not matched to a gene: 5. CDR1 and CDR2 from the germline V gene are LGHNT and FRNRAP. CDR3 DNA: TGTGCTAGTGGTTTGGCAGGGGGACAGGGGGGCTACGAGCAGTACTTC. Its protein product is CASGLAGGQGGYEQYF.

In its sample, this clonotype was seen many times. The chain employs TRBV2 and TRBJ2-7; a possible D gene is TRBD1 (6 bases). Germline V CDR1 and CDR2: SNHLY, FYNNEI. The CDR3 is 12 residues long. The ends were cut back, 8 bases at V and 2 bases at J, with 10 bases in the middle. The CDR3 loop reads CASRTETYEQYF. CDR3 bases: TGTGCCAGCCGGACAGAAACCTACGAGCAGTACTTC.

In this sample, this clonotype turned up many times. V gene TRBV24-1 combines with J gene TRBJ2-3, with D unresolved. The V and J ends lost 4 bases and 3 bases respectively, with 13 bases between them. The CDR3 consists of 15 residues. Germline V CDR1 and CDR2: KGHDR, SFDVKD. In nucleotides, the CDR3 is TGTGCCACCAGTGACCCAGCTGTGGGAACAGATACGCAGTATTTT. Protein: CATSDPAVGTDTQYF.

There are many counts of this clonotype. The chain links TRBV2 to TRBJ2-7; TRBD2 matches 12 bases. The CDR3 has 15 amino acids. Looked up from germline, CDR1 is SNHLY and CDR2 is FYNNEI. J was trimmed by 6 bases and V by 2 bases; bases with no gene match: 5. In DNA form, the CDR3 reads TGTGCCAGCAGTGAAACTAGCGGGAGGTCGGGCGAGCAGTACTTC. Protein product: CASSETSGRSGEQYF.

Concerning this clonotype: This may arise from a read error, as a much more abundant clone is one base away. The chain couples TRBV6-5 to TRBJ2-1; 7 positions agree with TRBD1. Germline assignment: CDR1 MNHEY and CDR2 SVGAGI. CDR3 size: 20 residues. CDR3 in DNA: TGTGCCAACAGTTACTCGTTTAGGAGGATGATCCGGGACAGATACAATGAGCAGTTCTTC. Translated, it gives CANSYSFRRMIRDRYNEQFF.